The next 21 T cell receptor beta chains were all read from a single sample in a study of OX40 agonist ivuxolimab in advanced cancers. Generated by immunoSEQ multiplex PCR, the TCRdb table keeps only in-frame clones and is missing some. The sample carries about 58,000 clones, around nine tenths recorded once. This specimen consisted of CD4+ or CD8+ T cells sorted from blood, obtained in a trial of the OX40 agonist ivuxolimab. The receptors here all came from an adult with an advanced solid tumor such as melanoma, head and neck, liver or kidney cancer.

This chain joins TRBV13 and TRBJ2-3; D not resolved. Germline assignment: CDR1 PRHDT and CDR2 FYEKMQ (reference sequence). Trimming cost V 1 base and J 3 bases, with 11 bases left between them. This CDR3 region has 15 residues. The CDR3 DNA follows: TGTGCCAGCAGCTTAGAATTGGCAGAAACAGATACGCAGTATTTT. The encoded protein is CASSLELAETDTQYF.

This rearrangement joins TRBV11-2 to TRBJ2-7, with D perhaps TRBD2 (5 bases). The germline gives CDR1 SGHAT, CDR2 FQNNGV. The ends were cut back, 1 base at V and 0 bases at J, with 10 bases in the middle. CDR3 length equals 15 residues. The CDR3 region is CASSLARGDSYEQYF. CDR3 in DNA: TGTGCCAGCAGCTTAGCCCGGGGAGACTCCTACGAGCAGTACTTC. Drawing the rest from reference TRBV11-2 and TRBJ2-7, the complete variable domain is EAGVAQSPRYKIIEKRQSVAFWCNPISGHATLYWYQQILGQGPKLLIQFQNNGVVDDSQLPKDRFSAERLKGVDSTLKIQPAKLEDSAVYLCASSLARGDSYEQYFGPGTRLTVT.

CDR3: CAMRLAVNTEAFF. CDR3 nucleotides: TGTGCCATGCGTCTGGCAGTGAACACTGAAGCTTTCTTT. The J gene is TRBJ1-1, the V gene TRBV10-3; no clear D gene. With 9 bases removed from V and 0 bases from J, the gap between germline ends came to 11 bases. Germline V gene data show CDR1 as ENHRY and CDR2 as SYGVKD. This CDR3 contains 13 residues.

The chain combines TRBV6-6 with TRBJ1-5; unclear D gene. The germline gives CDR1 MNHNY, CDR2 SVGAGI (reference sequence). This CDR3 is built from 15 residues. V was pared by 11 bases and J by 0 bases, with 17 bases between. In DNA form, the CDR3 reads TGTGCCGTTCAACCGGGCCTTTATAGCAATCAGCCCCAGCATTTT. This sequence encodes CAVQPGLYSNQPQHF.

The chain links TRBV7-2 to TRBJ2-7; 8 bases line up with TRBD2. The CDR3 spans 16 residues. Per the germline V gene, CDR1 is SGHTA and CDR2 is FQGNSA. Trimming took 5 bases from V and 3 from J; bases not matched to a gene: 12. DNA of the CDR3: TGTGCCAGCAGCGCGGGCGGGGCTAGCGGGCTCTACGAGCAGTACTTC. It yields the protein CASSAGGASGLYEQYF.

The genes are TRBV10-1 and TRBJ2-3; TRBD2 matches at 11 bases. Trimming took 6 bases from V and 3 from J; bases not matched to a gene: 8. The CDR3 contains 16 residues. Per germline, CDR1 WNHNN and CDR2 SYGVQD (reference sequence). This CDR3 reads CASRSSSGRATDTQYF. Written as DNA, the CDR3 is TGCGCCAGCAGATCGAGTAGCGGGAGGGCGACAGATACGCAGTATTTT.

This chain connects TRBV6-6 to TRBJ2-5; TRBD2 matches at 9 bases. J was trimmed by 5 bases and V by 5 bases; bases with no gene match: 6. The CDR3 loop spans 14 amino acids. Per the germline V gene, CDR1 is MNHNY and CDR2 is SVGAGI (reference sequence). Here the CDR3 reads CASSRSGSLETQYF. For the CDR3, the DNA is TGTGCCAGCAGTCGTAGCGGGAGCCTTGAGACCCAGTACTTC.

This chain uses TRBV6-5 with TRBJ2-5, with D perhaps matching TRBD1 (6 bases). The DNA end is a closer match to TRBJ2-7, so the J assignment may be wrong. The CDR3 is made up of 14 amino acids. Germline CDR1 reads MNHEY; CDR2 reads SVGAGI. The CDR3 DNA reads as TGTGCCAGCACTTTTTCAGGGGCCTCCTACGAGCAGTACTTC. It yields the protein CASTFSGASYEQYF.

The chain links TRBV6-5 to TRBJ1-1; no definite D call. CDR1 is MNHEY, CDR2 SVGAGI, per germline. Trimming shortened V by 7 bases and J by 6 bases, and 15 bases separated the two germline ends. CDR3 size: 13 residues. The CDR3 sequence is CASTGGPASEAFF. CDR3 sequence (DNA): TGTGCCAGCACTGGTGGTCCCGCTTCTGAAGCTTTCTTT.

The rearrangement links TRBV13 to TRBJ2-3; no clear D. This CDR3 comprises 13 residues. The V end lost 1 base, the J end lost 6 bases, and 8 bases lay between the germline ends. Germline lookup yields CDR1 PRHDT and CDR2 FYEKMQ (reference sequence). Written as DNA, the CDR3 is TGTGCCAGCAGCTTAGACAGAGGCGATACGCAGTATTTT. The encoded protein is CASSLDRGDTQYF.

CDR3 in amino acids: CASSRGLAGTNYNEQFF. DNA of the CDR3: TGCGCCAGCAGCCGCGGACTAGCGGGGACGAACTACAATGAGCAGTTCTTC. The gene calls are TRBV4-3 and TRBJ2-1; 12 nucleotides agree with TRBD2. Per the germline V gene, CDR1 is LGHNA and CDR2 is YSLEER. CDR3 size: 17 residues. With V trimmed by 4 bases and J by 3 bases, 7 bases remained unmatched.

This chain links TRBV5-4 with TRBJ1-4; D uncertain. Trimming pared 4 bases from V and 5 bases from J, leaving 9 bases between. From germline, CDR1 is SGHNT and CDR2 YYREEE (reference sequence). This CDR3 is 13 amino acids long. CDR3: CASSIGRNEKLFF. The CDR3 nucleotides are TGTGCCAGCAGCATCGGCAGGAATGAAAAACTGTTTTTT.

V and J are TRBV30 and TRBJ2-1; D ambiguous. V lost 0 bases to trimming and J lost 7 bases, with 10 bases between them. From germline, CDR1 is GTSNPN and CDR2 SVGIG (reference sequence). The length of the CDR3 is 13 residues. The CDR3 DNA reads TGTGCCTGGAGTGTTCTCAGAGGAAATGAGCAGTTCTTC. This sequence encodes CAWSVLRGNEQFF. Complete variable domain (other parts from reference TRBV30 and TRBJ2-1): SQTIHQWPATLVQPVGSPLSLECTVEGTSNPNLYWYRQAAGRGLQLLFYSVGIGQISSEVPQNLSASRPQDRQFILSSKKLLLSDSGFYLCAWSVLRGNEQFFGPGTRLTVL.

The V and J genes are TRBV28 and TRBJ1-3; 9 nucleotides line up with TRBD1. The length of the CDR3 is 17 residues. Germline CDR1 is MDHEN and CDR2 is SYDVKM. J was trimmed by 1 base and V by 10 bases; bases with no gene match: 14. CDR3 nucleotide sequence: TGTGCCACACTCGTCCGGGACAGGGTGTATTCTGGAAACACCATATATTTT. Translation: CATLVRDRVYSGNTIYF.

This clone was seen just once. V usage is TRBV18 and J usage is TRBJ1-1; TRBD1 agrees at 8 bases. Per germline, CDR1 KGHSH and CDR2 LQKENI. The J segment lost 8 bases and the V segment lost 2 bases, leaving 4 bases of the junction unmatched. The CDR3 totals 13 residues. The CDR3 sequence is CASSPGTGDEAFF. The CDR3 DNA follows: TGTGCCAGCTCACCAGGGACAGGCGACGAAGCTTTCTTT.

The chain has TRBV7-9 and TRBJ2-3; weak D call: TRBD1 (5 bases). The germline V gene has CDR1 SEHNR and CDR2 FQNEAQ (reference sequence). The CDR3 spans 15 residues. V was clipped by 1 base and J by 5 bases, with 13 bases between them. The CDR3 protein is CASSLVRQGEDTQYF. CDR3 DNA sequence: TGTGCCAGCAGCTTAGTGCGTCAGGGTGAAGATACGCAGTATTTT.

V is TRBV5-1 and J is TRBJ2-7; 7 bases line up with TRBD2. This CDR3 has 13 amino acids. CDR1 is SGHRS, CDR2 YFSETQ, per germline. Trimming at V came to 3 bases and at J to 12 bases, leaving 12 bases not matched to a gene. Here the CDR3 reads CASSSDGPGLRYF. CDR3 DNA sequence: TGCGCCAGCAGCTCGGACGGACCGGGACTACGGTACTTC.

This chain connects TRBV7-3 to TRBJ2-1; D is perhaps TRBD2 (5 bases). In germline, CDR1 is SGHTA, CDR2 FQGTGA. This CDR3 contains 14 residues. Trimming took 2 bases from V and 0 from J, leaving 5 bases between them. CDR3 DNA sequence: TGTGCCAGCAGCTTAGCGGGCTCCTACAATGAGCAGTTCTTC. Translation: CASSLAGSYNEQFF.

This sequence joins TRBV10-3 and TRBJ2-7; TRBD1 matches at 7 bases. The J segment lost 6 bases and the V segment lost 4 bases, leaving 6 bases of the junction unmatched. The CDR3 sequence is 13 residues long. The germline V gene has CDR1 ENHRY and CDR2 SYGVKD. This chain's CDR3 is CAISVRGQFEQYF. As DNA, the CDR3 is TGTGCCATCAGTGTAAGGGGACAGTTCGAGCAGTACTTC.

The chain joins TRBV7-9 to TRBJ1-1; TRBD1 is a possible D gene (5 bases). This CDR3 is built from 16 residues. V was trimmed by 5 bases and J by 4 bases, leaving 20 bases between them. Germline CDR1 and CDR2: SEHNR and FQNEAQ (reference sequence). This CDR3 is CASSLRDSTQGTEAFF. As DNA, the CDR3 is TGTGCCAGCAGCCTCCGGGACTCCACACAAGGCACTGAAGCTTTCTTT.

The V call is TRBV14, the J call TRBJ2-3; TRBD1 matches 7 bases. The germline V gene has CDR1 SGHDN and CDR2 FVKESK. The CDR3 totals 16 residues. The V and J ends lost 4 bases and 2 bases, in that order; junction bases with no gene match: 9. The CDR3 DNA reads TGTGCCAGCAGCCCTATTGTGACAGGGTACACAGATACGCAGTATTTT. It codes for CASSPIVTGYTDTQYF.